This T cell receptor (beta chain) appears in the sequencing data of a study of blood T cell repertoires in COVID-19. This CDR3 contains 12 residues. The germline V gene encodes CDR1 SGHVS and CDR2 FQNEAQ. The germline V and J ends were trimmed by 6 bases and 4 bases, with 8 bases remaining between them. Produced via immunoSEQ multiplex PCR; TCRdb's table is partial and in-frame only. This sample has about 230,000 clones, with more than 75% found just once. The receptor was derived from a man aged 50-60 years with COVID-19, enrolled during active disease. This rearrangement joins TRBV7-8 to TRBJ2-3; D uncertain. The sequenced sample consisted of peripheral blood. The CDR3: CASSPVSDTQYF. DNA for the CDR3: TGTGCCAGCAGTCCCGTGTCAGATACGCAGTATTTT.